The clone carrying this T cell receptor (beta chain) has just a few counts. Its antigen is not identified. TCRbeta library preparation incorporated unique molecular identifiers. TCRdb re-derived calls from the PCR reads in MiXCR, one entry per CDR3 protein. The table shows around 100,000 distinct CDR3 sequences, with 10% occurring only once. The data originate from a study of T-cell reconstitution after alpha-beta-depleted transplantation in children. Whole-study results and caveats: It was reported that alpha-beta T cells came from several hundred expanded graft clones (about two months after transplant). Newly made T cells mostly supplied T-cell counts and diversity one year after transplant. High day-60 TCRbeta diversity in some patients came from surviving recipient T cells and thymic progenitors.

In germline, CDR1 is SGHRS, CDR2 YFSETQ. This CDR3 comprises 15 residues. V dropped 0 bases and J dropped 0 bases, with 7 bases sitting between them. This specimen was PBMCs, taken before TCRalphabeta/CD19-depleted stem cell transplant. The gene calls are TRBV5-1 and TRBJ1-3; D is unresolved. This TCR was recovered from a boy aged 2 to 10 with acute lymphoblastic leukemia, due to receive a stem cell transplant. The CDR3 DNA reads TGCGCCAGCAGCTTGGGACCGAGCTCTGGAAACACCATATATTTT. Encoded protein: CASSLGPSSGNTIYF.